This is a list of T cell receptor beta chains from one sample in a study of OX40 agonist ivuxolimab in advanced cancers. Assay used: immunoSEQ multiplex PCR; TCRdb lists only in-frame clones, some missing. The table includes 20,000 to 25,000 clones, approximately 83% detected once. The sequenced sample was CD4+ or CD8+ T cells sorted from blood, obtained in a trial of the OX40 agonist ivuxolimab. These receptors came from an adult with an advanced solid tumor such as melanoma, head and neck, liver or kidney cancer. Both conserved end residues are part of each CDR3. A D gene is named only where the DNA matches it firmly. The size field is filled for only some rows; it gives once, few, many or a size class.

d_call,j_call,clone_size,v_call,cdr3_nt,cdr3_aa
.,TRBJ2-1,.,TRBV5-6,TGTGCCAGCAGTTGGAGCGCCTATGAGCAGTTCTTC,CASSWSAYEQFF
.,TRBJ2-7,.,TRBV27,TGTGCCAGCAGTTTAACAGGATCCTACGAGCAGTACTTC,CASSLTGSYEQYF
TRBD1,TRBJ1-1,.,TRBV18,TGTGCCAGCTCCCAGGGGGAGAACACTGAAGCTTTCTTT,CASSQGENTEAFF
.,TRBJ2-3,.,TRBV6-1,TGTGCCAGCAGTCGGGCTAGCGCAGATACGCAGTATTTT,CASSRASADTQYF
.,TRBJ2-7,.,TRBV27,TGTGCCAGCAGTTTAGGGCAGTTGGAGTACTTC,CASSLGQLEYF
.,TRBJ1-5,.,TRBV7-9,TGTGCCAGCAGCGAGGGGCCTCTTAGCAGTCAGCCCCAGCATTTT,CASSEGPLSSQPQHF
.,TRBJ2-1,.,TRBV7-9,TGTGCCAGCAGCTTTCCGGACGTCAGTTCGCACTACAATGAGCAGTTCTTC,CASSFPDVSSHYNEQFF
TRBD1,TRBJ2-3,few,TRBV5-6,TGTGCCAGCAGCGGCGGGACAGGGGGGGATACGCAGTATTTT,CASSGGTGGDTQYF
.,TRBJ1-5,.,TRBV15,TGTGCCACCAGCGGGTGGGGGCTGGGTCAGCCCCAGCATTTT,CATSGWGLGQPQHF
TRBD2,TRBJ2-1,once,TRBV4-1,TGCGCCAGCAGCCAAGTTGGTCTAGCGGCCTACAATGAGCAGTTCTTC,CASSQVGLAAYNEQFF
TRBD1,TRBJ1-5,once,TRBV28,TGTGCCAGCAGCCCGTCGGGGACAGGGAACAATCAGCCCCAGCATTTT,CASSPSGTGNNQPQHF
.,TRBJ1-2,.,TRBV16,TGTGCCAGCAGCCAATCCCGATGGGGAGGGGACTATGGCTACACCTTC,CASSQSRWGGDYGYTF
.,TRBJ1-4,.,TRBV27,TGTGCCAGCAGTTCCACCAGGGTTGCTAATGAAAAACTGTTTTTT,CASSSTRVANEKLFF
.,TRBJ1-1,.,TRBV29-1,TGCAGCGTTGAAGGGCAGAACACTGAAGCTTTCTTT,CSVEGQNTEAFF
.,TRBJ2-1,.,TRBV19,TGTGCCAGTAGCCCCCCCCGACGGGGACGATTCAATGAGCAGTTCTTC,CASSPPRRGRFNEQFF
.,TRBJ1-2,medium-sized,TRBV7-9,TGTGCCAGCAGCTTAGTGGAGGCATTCTATGGCTACACCTTC,CASSLVEAFYGYTF
TRBD2,TRBJ2-3,.,TRBV18,TGTGCCAGCTCGACGACTAGCGGGGGGCCCAGCACAGATACGCAGTATTTT,CASSTTSGGPSTDTQYF
.,TRBJ1-1,.,TRBV5-5,TGTGCCAGCAGCTTGTCCCGGACAATGAACACTGAAGCTTTCTTT,CASSLSRTMNTEAFF
.,TRBJ2-7,.,TRBV14,TGTGCCAGCAGCCAAGGGACATTCGCCTACGAGCAGTACTTC,CASSQGTFAYEQYF
TRBD2,TRBJ2-2,.,TRBV5-4,TGTGCCAGCAGCCTAGCGGGGGGGCCATTCACCGGGGAGCTGTTTTTT,CASSLAGGPFTGELFF
.,TRBJ1-1,.,TRBV7-9,TGTGCCAGCAGCTTAGTAATGGGGAGTGGCACTGAAGCTTTCTTT,CASSLVMGSGTEAFF
TRBD2,TRBJ2-1,.,TRBV9,TGTGCCAGCAGCACCCAACTAGCGGGAGCCTACAATGAGCAGTTCTTC,CASSTQLAGAYNEQFF
.,TRBJ2-7,once,TRBV28,TGTGCCAGCAGGGGTACAGGGAAACCCTACGAGCAGTACTTC,CASRGTGKPYEQYF
.,TRBJ1-1,few,TRBV4-1,TGCGCCAGCAGCCTTGGACAGGAAGCTTTCTTT,CASSLGQEAFF
.,TRBJ2-6,.,TRBV5-1,TGCGCCAGCAGCACCTCACCCTTGGGAGCGTCTCACTCTGGGGCCAACGTCCTGACTTTC,CASSTSPLGASHSGANVLTF
.,TRBJ2-3,.,TRBV11-3,TGTGTCAAACTAGGGGCGCGGAAAACAGATACGCAGTATTTT,CVKLGARKTDTQYF
TRBD1,TRBJ2-5,.,TRBV9,TGTGCCAGCAGCGTAGGGGGACAGGCTTGGGAGACCCAGTACTTC,CASSVGGQAWETQYF
.,TRBJ1-1,few,TRBV6-5,TGTGCCAGCAGTGCATGGAGGGAAACTGAAGCTTTCTTT,CASSAWRETEAFF
.,TRBJ2-7,.,TRBV25-1,TGTGCCAGCAGTGAATATTCTACGACCTACGAGCAGTACTTC,CASSEYSTTYEQYF
TRBD2,TRBJ2-7,.,TRBV5-6,TGTGCCAGCAGCGCCTTAGCGGGAGTGGTTTTCGAGCAGTACTTC,CASSALAGVVFEQYF
.,TRBJ2-2,.,TRBV5-5,TGTGCCAGCAGCTTGGATAGGCCCGGGGAGCTGTTTTTT,CASSLDRPGELFF
.,TRBJ2-1,.,TRBV11-2,TGTGCCAGCAGCTTAGAGGGGCAAAGGAATGAGCAGTTCTTC,CASSLEGQRNEQFF
TRBD1,TRBJ2-2,.,TRBV10-3,TGTGCCGCAACAGCGACAGGGGGCTCAGGGGAGCTGTTTTTT,CAATATGGSGELFF
.,TRBJ2-1,.,TRBV27,TGTGCCAGCAGTTTAACAGGGCCCTACAATGAGCAGTTCTTC,CASSLTGPYNEQFF
.,TRBJ2-1,.,TRBV5-4,TGTGCCAGCAGCTCACCCCGAGTCAAGGACAATGAGCAGTTCTTC,CASSSPRVKDNEQFF
TRBD2,TRBJ2-3,.,TRBV14,TGTGCCTGTCGGGGGGACACAGATACGCAGTATTTT,CACRGDTDTQYF
.,TRBJ2-7,.,TRBV5-1,TGCGCCAGCAGCTTGGTGTATCAGACCGGACACTACGAGCAGTACTTC,CASSLVYQTGHYEQYF
TRBD2,TRBJ2-7,.,TRBV28,TGTGCCAGCCGAGCTGGGGAGGCTAGCGGGGCCTACGAGCAGTACTTC,CASRAGEASGAYEQYF
TRBD2,TRBJ2-1,.,TRBV4-1,TGCGCCAGCAGCCAAAGGTTAGCGGGAGAAAGGGATGAGCAGTTCTTC,CASSQRLAGERDEQFF
.,TRBJ2-2,once,TRBV5-1,TGCGCCAGCAGCTTGGGGGCGGCAGGCGGGGAGCTGTTTTTT,CASSLGAAGGELFF
TRBD1,TRBJ1-2,.,TRBV27,TGTGCCAGCAGTAGGGGGCAGGGCTACACCTTC,CASSRGQGYTF